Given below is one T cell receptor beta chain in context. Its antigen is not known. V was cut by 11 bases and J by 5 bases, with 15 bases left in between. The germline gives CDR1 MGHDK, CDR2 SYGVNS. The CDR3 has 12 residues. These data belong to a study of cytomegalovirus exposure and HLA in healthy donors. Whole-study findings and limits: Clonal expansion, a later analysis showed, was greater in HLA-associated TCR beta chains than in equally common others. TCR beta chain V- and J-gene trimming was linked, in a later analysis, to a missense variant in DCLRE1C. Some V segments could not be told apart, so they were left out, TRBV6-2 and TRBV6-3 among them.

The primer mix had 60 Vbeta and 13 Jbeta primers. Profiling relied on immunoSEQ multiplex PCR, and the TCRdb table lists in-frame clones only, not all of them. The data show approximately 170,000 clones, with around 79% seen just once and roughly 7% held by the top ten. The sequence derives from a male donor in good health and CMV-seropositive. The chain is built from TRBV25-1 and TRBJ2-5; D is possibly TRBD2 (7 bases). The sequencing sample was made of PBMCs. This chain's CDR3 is CACSEGGETQYF. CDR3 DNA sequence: TGTGCCTGTTCGGAGGGGGGGGAGACCCAGTACTTC.